This T cell receptor beta chain stems from a study of OX40 agonist ivuxolimab in advanced cancers. Study outcomes and limitations: The expanded peripheral T cells' antigen specificity was not determined.

Profiling relied on immunoSEQ multiplex PCR, and the TCRdb table lists in-frame clones only, not all of them. Seen here are tens of thousands of clones, roughly 80% observed once, and the top ten hold approximately 5%. Blood was sampled at baseline, cycle 4 day 1, and cycle 7 day 1. To note about this clone: Its antigen is not identified.

J lost 5 bases, V lost 2 bases, and 9 bases had no gene match. In germline, CDR1 is MNHNY, CDR2 SVGAGI (reference sequence). The CDR3 length is 16 residues. The chain has TRBV6-6 and TRBJ2-7; 10 nucleotides match TRBD1. The sequence was obtained from an adult with an advanced solid tumor such as melanoma, head and neck, liver or kidney cancer. The input for sequencing was CD4+ or CD8+ T cells sorted from blood, taken in a trial of the OX40 agonist ivuxolimab. CDR3 DNA: TGTGCCAGCAGTTACCGCCCCCGGGACAGGGGAGACGAGCAGTACTTC. Amino acids: CASSYRPRDRGDEQYF.